The TCR beta chain under discussion was sequenced for a study of blood T cell repertoires in COVID-19. At the level of the study: Nucleic acid was either cDNA or gDNA, and it came from T cells, B-cell-depleted T cells, or PBMCs.

TCRdb's table, derived via immunoSEQ multiplex PCR, lists solely in-frame clones and lacks some. The table lists more than 85,000 clones, 80% to 90% of them singletons. The CDR3 loop spans 13 amino acids. The V and J ends lost 4 bases and 1 base respectively, with 7 bases between them. The germline gives CDR1 LGHDT, CDR2 YNNKEL (reference sequence). Input material: PBMCs or T cells enriched from blood (not recorded which). The gene calls are TRBV3-1 (or the pseudogene TRBV3-2) and TRBJ1-1; D is ambiguous. The sequence was obtained from a woman between 45 and 65 years old who had recovered from COVID-19. CDR3 sequence reads: CASSREGNTEAFF. The CDR3 nucleotides are TGTGCCAGCAGCCGCGAGGGGAACACTGAAGCTTTCTTT.